Shown below are 26 T cell receptor beta chains from a single sample sequenced in a study of identical twins. MiXCR, applied by TCRdb to the 5' RACE reads, yields one record per CDR3 protein. The sample has 450,000 or so distinct CDR3 sequences, approximately 24% seen once; the top ten hold about 2.7%. These data were likewise used in another study, on T cells expressing NK-cell markers.

What was sequenced was CD4+ T cells sorted from blood. These receptors all come from a woman under 30 in good health.

This clonotype has a single count. This sequence joins TRBV5-1 and TRBJ2-3, with TRBD2 matching over 13 bases. The V segment lost 4 bases and the J segment 2 bases; nucleotides outside the gene matches: 4. Germline CDR1 reads SGHRS; CDR2 reads YFSETQ. CDR3 length equals 16 residues. In nucleotides, the CDR3 is TGCGCCAGCAGCCGGGGACTAGCGGGGACCACAGATACGCAGTATTTT. Its translation is CASSRGLAGTTDTQYF. Filled out from reference TRBV5-1 and TRBJ2-3, the complete variable domain reads KAGVTQTPRYLIKTRGQQVTLSCSPISGHRSVSWYQQTPGQGLQFLFEYFSETQRNKGNFPGRFSGRQFSNSRSEMNVSTLELGDSALYLCASSRGLAGTTDTQYFGPGTRLTVL.

The CDR3 region is CAISESVMGESDTQYF. The CDR3 nucleotides are TGTGCCATCAGTGAGTCGGTAATGGGGGAGTCAGATACGCAGTATTTT. The rearrangement uses TRBV10-3 and TRBJ2-3, with D perhaps being TRBD1 or TRBD2 (5 bases each). Germline CDR1 and CDR2: ENHRY and SYGVKD. V was pared by 0 bases and J by 4 bases, with 14 bases between. The CDR3 covers 16 residues.

This clonotype was seen many times. This chain joins TRBV5-1 and TRBJ2-2; 7 bases fit TRBD1. The trim removed 4 bases at V and 1 base at J, leaving 7 bases unmatched. CDR1 SGHRS and CDR2 YFSETQ come from the germline V gene. The CDR3 extends over 16 amino acids. The CDR3 sequence is CASSLRTGGNTGELFF. CDR3 in DNA: TGCGCCAGCAGCCTCCGGACAGGAGGGAACACCGGGGAGCTGTTTTTT.

This chain connects TRBV28 to TRBJ2-1, with TRBD2 matching over 8 bases. The length of the CDR3 is 14 residues. The germline V gene has CDR1 MDHEN and CDR2 SYDVKM. The J segment lost 5 bases and the V segment lost 4 bases, leaving 4 bases of the junction unmatched. CDR3 nucleotide sequence: TGTGCCAGCAGTTCGGGGGGGCTTAACAATGAGCAGTTCTTC. Translated, it gives CASSSGGLNNEQFF.

The rearrangement joins TRBV10-3 to TRBJ2-3; D is ambiguous. CDR1 is ENHRY and CDR2 is SYGVKD in the germline V gene. Trimming stripped 4 bases from V and 3 bases from J, with 11 bases between. The CDR3 is made up of 14 amino acids. CDR3 loop: CAISALGMTDTQYF. The CDR3 DNA reads TGTGCCATCAGTGCTCTAGGAATGACAGATACGCAGTATTTT.

There are a few counts of this clonotype. The chain joins TRBV12-5 to TRBJ2-1; TRBD1 matches at 8 bases. CDR1 is LGHNT, CDR2 FRNRAP, per germline. With 6 bases clipped from V and 4 bases from J, the junction kept 8 bases outside the gene matches. This CDR3 is built from 15 residues. CDR3 sequence (DNA): TGTGCTAGTGGCCAGGGGACAGGACCTTACAATGAGCAGTTCTTC. This encodes CASGQGTGPYNEQFF.

This clonotype has just a few counts. The chain uses TRBV7-2 and TRBJ2-3, with 8 bases that match TRBD2. Germline V gene lookup returns CDR1 SGHTA and CDR2 FQGNSA. The CDR3 spans 12 residues. Germline trimming cut 7 bases from V and 9 bases from J; bases unmatched to any gene: 6. The CDR3 spells CASTLSGRTQYF. The DNA of the CDR3 is TGTGCCAGCACCCTAAGCGGGAGAACGCAGTATTTT. The full variable domain, its missing parts supplied by reference TRBV7-2 and TRBJ2-3, is GAGVSQSPSNKVTEKGKDVELRCDPISGHTALYWYRQSLGQGLEFLIYFQGNSAPDKSGLPSDRFSAERTGGSVSTLTIQRTQQEDSAVYLCASTLSGRTQYFGPGTRLTVL.

This clonotype was seen only a few times. V gene TRBV6-9 combines with J gene TRBJ2-3; tentative D call: TRBD2 (6 bases). Trimming removed 1 base from V and 0 bases from J, with 11 bases in between. This CDR3 has 16 amino acids. CDR1 MNHGY and CDR2 SVAAGI come from the germline V gene. The DNA of the CDR3 is TGTGCCAGCAGTTATTGTGCGGGAAAGAGCACAGATACGCAGTATTTT. Translated: CASSYCAGKSTDTQYF.

This clonotype has only a few counts. The V call is TRBV29-1, the J call TRBJ2-5; 9 bases agree with TRBD1. Germline CDR1 SQVTM, CDR2 ANQGSEA. After removal of 5 bases from V and 5 bases from J, the junction contained 9 bases not matched to a gene. This CDR3 contains 14 residues. CDR3 protein: CSVTPGQGYETQYF. In DNA, the CDR3 is TGCAGCGTTACTCCGGGACAGGGATACGAGACCCAGTACTTC. The full variable domain, completed using reference TRBV29-1 and TRBJ2-5, is SAVISQKPSRDICQRGTSLTIQCQVDSQVTMMFWYRQQPGQSLTLIATANQGSEATYESGFVIDKFPISRPNLTFSTLTVSNMSPEDSSIYLCSVTPGQGYETQYFGPGTRLLVL.

On this clonotype: An end of the junction does not agree with germline; a read error may underlie this. The chain links TRBV27 to TRBJ2-1; TRBD1 is a possible D gene (6 bases). There are 15 residues in the CDR3. The germline gives CDR1 MNHEY, CDR2 SMNVEV (reference sequence). CDR3 amino acids: CASSSGTTVYNVQFF. The DNA of the CDR3 is TGTGCCAGCAGTTCCGGGACAACCGTTTACAATGTGCAGTTCTTC.

This chain connects TRBV5-1 to TRBJ2-1, with 8 nucleotides matching TRBD1. Germline CDR1 is SGHRS and CDR2 is YFSETQ. V was clipped by 4 bases and J by 5 bases; unmatched bases: 8. The CDR3 length is 15 residues. The CDR3 spells CASSRQGATNNEQFF. DNA of the CDR3: TGCGCCAGCAGCCGCCAGGGGGCAACCAACAATGAGCAGTTCTTC.

This chain joins TRBV6-5 and TRBJ2-5, with 10 bases identical to TRBD1. Germline V gene lookup returns CDR1 MNHEY and CDR2 SVGAGI. Unmatched junction bases numbered 4, after V lost 2 bases and J lost 1 base. The CDR3 length is 16 residues. The CDR3 reads CASSYTRTGGQETQYF. The CDR3 bases are TGTGCCAGCAGTTACACCCGGACAGGGGGCCAAGAGACCCAGTACTTC.

This clonotype was seen only a few times. This chain uses TRBV20-1 with TRBJ1-1; D might be TRBD1 (6 bases). Per the germline V gene, CDR1 is DFQATT and CDR2 is SNEGSKA (reference sequence). V was clipped by 4 bases and J by 5 bases, with 14 bases between them. The CDR3 is made up of 13 amino acids. The CDR3 DNA reads TGCAGTGCTACCCGACAGGTGTTGACTGAAGCTTTCTTT. It translates to CSATRQVLTEAFF.

V usage is TRBV7-9 and J usage is TRBJ2-7, with 11 positions matching TRBD2. CDR1 is SEHNR, CDR2 FQNEAQ, per germline (reference sequence). V dropped 5 bases and J dropped 2; count of bases not matched to a gene: 5. The length of the CDR3 is 15 residues. DNA for the CDR3: TGTGCCAGCAGCAGACTAGCGGGGTCTACCTACGAGCAGTACTTC. This encodes CASSRLAGSTYEQYF. The whole variable domain, remainder taken from reference TRBV7-9 and TRBJ2-7, is DTGVSQNPRHKITKRGQNVTFRCDPISEHNRLYWYRQTLGQGPEFLTYFQNEAQLEKSRLLSDRFSAERPKGSFSTLEIQRTEQGDSAMYLCASSRLAGSTYEQYFGPGTRLTVT.

This clonotype has a count of ten or more. The V gene is TRBV24-1, the J gene TRBJ2-2, with D perhaps TRBD1 (6 bases). The germline V gene encodes CDR1 KGHDR and CDR2 SFDVKD. Between the trimmed V and J ends, which lost 6 bases and 5 bases, there was a span of 6 bases. The CDR3 has 12 residues. The CDR3 bases are TGTGCCACCAGTACAGGGACCGGGGAGCTGTTTTTT. This translates into CATSTGTGELFF.

This clonotype occurred a few times. The rearrangement links TRBV14 to TRBJ2-1; no firm D call. Trimming stripped 5 bases from V and 4 bases from J, with 15 bases between. The germline CDR1 and CDR2 sequences are SGHDN and FVKESK. The CDR3 is 15 amino acids. The CDR3 protein is CASSSGSRRYNEQFF. The CDR3 DNA is TGTGCCAGCAGCTCCGGGTCCAGACGGTACAATGAGCAGTTCTTC.

This clonotype has a count of ten or more. The chain has TRBV20-1 and TRBJ2-7; D not resolved. This CDR3 has 13 residues. Germline loops: CDR1 DFQATT, CDR2 SNEGSKA (reference sequence). Trimming shortened V by 6 bases and J by 1 base, and 13 bases separated the two germline ends. The CDR3 loop reads CSATTGHSYEQYF. In nucleotides, the CDR3 is TGCAGTGCAACTACTGGGCATTCCTACGAGCAGTACTTC.

This chain links TRBV11-2 with TRBJ2-2; maybe TRBD2 (6 bases). With 1 base removed from V and 8 bases from J, the gap between germline ends came to 8 bases. CDR1 is SGHAT and CDR2 is FQNNGV in the germline V gene. The CDR3 spans 13 residues. In DNA form, the CDR3 reads TGTGCCAGCAGCTTAGGGCGGGATGGGGAGCTGTTTTTT. Protein sequence: CASSLGRDGELFF.

The chain combines TRBV6-5 with TRBJ1-4; a possible D gene is TRBD1 (6 bases). Trimming stripped 4 bases from V and 3 bases from J, with 12 bases between. CDR1 is MNHEY and CDR2 is SVGAGI in the germline V gene. CDR3 size: 15 residues. CDR3 sequence: CASSFRGMANEKLFF. The DNA of the CDR3 is TGTGCCAGCAGTTTCAGGGGCATGGCTAATGAAAAACTGTTTTTT.

This clonotype has more than one count but fewer than ten. The chain couples TRBV7-8 to TRBJ2-2; tentatively, D is TRBD2 (6 bases). V was pared by 0 bases and J by 3 bases, with 14 bases between. The CDR3 is made up of 17 amino acids. CDR1 and CDR2 (germline): SGHVS, FQNEAQ. In DNA form, the CDR3 reads TGTGCCAGCAGCTTAGCATTCAGCAGGGAGGACACCGGGGAGCTGTTTTTT. It codes for CASSLAFSREDTGELFF.

The chain links TRBV27 to TRBJ2-7; D tentatively fits TRBD1 or TRBD2 (9 bases each). The CDR3 has 18 amino acids. The V gene's germline CDR1 is MNHEY and CDR2 SMNVEV (reference sequence). Trimming took 5 bases from V and 4 from J, leaving 27 bases between them. The CDR3 loop is CASSMGQGNSGGRYEQYF. CDR3 nucleotide sequence: TGTGCCAGCAGTATGGGACAGGGAAATAGCGGGGGTAGATACGAGCAGTACTTC.

The V gene is TRBV10-3, the J gene TRBJ2-2, with D maybe TRBD2 (6 bases). CDR1 is ENHRY and CDR2 is SYGVKD in the germline V gene. V gave up 3 bases and J gave up 6 bases, with 17 bases separating them. This CDR3 has 16 residues. For the CDR3, the DNA is TGTGCCATCAGTGAAGGGATCGGGAGTAATGCCGGGGAGCTGTTTTTT. Translation gives CAISEGIGSNAGELFF.

The CDR3 loop reads CASSRLAVLAKNIQYF. CDR3 DNA: TGTGCCAGCAGCCGACTAGCGGTACTAGCCAAAAACATTCAGTACTTC. The V gene is TRBV7-8, the J gene TRBJ2-4; TRBD2 agrees at 9 bases. V gave up 5 bases and J gave up 0 bases; unmatched junction bases: 5. The V gene's germline CDR1 is SGHVS and CDR2 FQNEAQ. The CDR3 totals 16 residues.

The chain has TRBV7-9 and TRBJ2-2; possible D gene TRBD1, 6 bases. Trimming pared 10 bases from V and 3 bases from J, leaving 18 bases between. Germline CDR1 SEHNR, CDR2 FQNEAQ (reference sequence). This CDR3 is built from 15 residues. This CDR3 reads CATQRGSRDTGELFF. Written as DNA, the CDR3 is TGTGCCACCCAAAGGGGGAGTCGGGACACCGGGGAGCTGTTTTTT.

The sample holds a few counts of this clonotype. V usage is TRBV5-1 and J usage is TRBJ2-1; TRBD2 agrees at 8 bases. The CDR3 covers 16 residues. J gave up 5 bases and V 7 bases, and 14 bases lay outside the gene matches. CDR1 is SGHRS and CDR2 is YFSETQ in the germline V gene. CDR3 sequence (DNA): TGCGCCAGCTTATCCCACAGCGGGGGAGGGAACAATGAGCAGTTCTTC. Protein product: CASLSHSGGGNNEQFF. The whole variable domain, remainder taken from reference TRBV5-1 and TRBJ2-1, is KAGVTQTPRYLIKTRGQQVTLSCSPISGHRSVSWYQQTPGQGLQFLFEYFSETQRNKGNFPGRFSGRQFSNSRSEMNVSTLELGDSALYLCASLSHSGGGNNEQFFGPGTRLTVL.

In the case of this clonotype: One end of the junction fails to match germline, which may point to a read error. The genes are TRBV7-9 and TRBJ2-2; TRBD1 is a possible D gene (6 bases). Germline V gives CDR1 SEHNR, CDR2 FQNEAQ (reference sequence). This CDR3 region has 15 residues. Here the CDR3 DNA reads TGTGCCAACAGCTTAGCCTCAGGGGTCACCGGGGAGCTGTTTTTT. Amino acids: CANSLASGVTGELFF. Full variable domain (remainder filled in from reference TRBV7-9 and TRBJ2-2): DTGVSQNPRHKITKRGQNVTFRCDPISEHNRLYWYRQTLGQGPEFLTYFQNEAQLEKSRLLSDRFSAERPKGSFSTLEIQRTEQGDSAMYLCANSLASGVTGELFFGEGSRLTVL.